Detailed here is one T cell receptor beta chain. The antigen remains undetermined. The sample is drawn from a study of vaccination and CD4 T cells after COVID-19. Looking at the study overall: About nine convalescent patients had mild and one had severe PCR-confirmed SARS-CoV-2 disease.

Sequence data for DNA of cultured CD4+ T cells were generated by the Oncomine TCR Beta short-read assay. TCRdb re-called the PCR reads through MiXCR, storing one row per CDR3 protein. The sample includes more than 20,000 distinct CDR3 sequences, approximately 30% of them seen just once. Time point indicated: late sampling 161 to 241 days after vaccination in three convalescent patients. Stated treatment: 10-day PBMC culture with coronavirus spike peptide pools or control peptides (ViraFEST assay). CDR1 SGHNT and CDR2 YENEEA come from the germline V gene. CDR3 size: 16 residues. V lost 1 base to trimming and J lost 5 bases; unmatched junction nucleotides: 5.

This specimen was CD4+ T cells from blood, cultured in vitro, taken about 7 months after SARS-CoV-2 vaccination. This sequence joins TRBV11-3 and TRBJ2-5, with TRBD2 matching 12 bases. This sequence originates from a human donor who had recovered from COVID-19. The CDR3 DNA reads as TGTGCCAGCAGCTTAGGACTAGCGGGAGTAGGGGAGACCCAGTACTTC. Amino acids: CASSLGLAGVGETQYF.